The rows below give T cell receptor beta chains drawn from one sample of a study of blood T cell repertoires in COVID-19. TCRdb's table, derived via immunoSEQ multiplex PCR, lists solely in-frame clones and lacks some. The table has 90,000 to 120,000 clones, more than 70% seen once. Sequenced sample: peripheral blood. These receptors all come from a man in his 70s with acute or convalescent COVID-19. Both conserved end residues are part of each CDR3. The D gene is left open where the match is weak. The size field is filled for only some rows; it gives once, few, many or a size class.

TGTGCCAGCAGTTACAGGGGGGAGGGAGGCTACACCTTC CASSYRGEGGYTF TRBJ1-2 NA TRBD1 TRBV12-3/TRBV12-4
TGTGCCAGAAGCTTGGCGGTAGCGGGGGGATCCTACAATGAGCAGTTCTTC CARSLAVAGGSYNEQFF TRBJ2-1 NA TRBD2 TRBV5-3
TGTGCCAGCAGCAAAATGGGACAGGGCCAAGAGACCCAGTACTTC CASSKMGQGQETQYF TRBJ2-5 NA TRBD1 TRBV11-1
TGTGCCAGCAGCTTAGGAGTATCCGGGGAGCTGTTTTTT CASSLGVSGELFF TRBJ2-2 NA NA TRBV7-6
TGTGCCAGCAGCTTGGGAGGTTTCCAAGAGACCCAGTACTTC CASSLGGFQETQYF TRBJ2-5 few NA TRBV5-8
TGTGCCATCAGGGACAGGGGTTCACCCCTCCACTTT CAIRDRGSPLHF TRBJ1-6 NA TRBD1 TRBV10-3
TGCAGCGTTGAGACTGGACTAGCGGCACAAGAGACCCAGTACTTC CSVETGLAAQETQYF TRBJ2-5 NA TRBD2 TRBV29-1
TGTGCCAGTACCCCTCCAGGGCTAGCCAAAAACATTCAGTACTTC CASTPPGLAKNIQYF TRBJ2-4 NA NA TRBV19
TGTGCCAGCAGGGACAGGGAAGACGAGCAGTACTTC CASRDREDEQYF TRBJ2-7 NA TRBD1 TRBV6-5
TGTGCCAGTCGATCCGAGTATAGCAATCAGCCCCAGCATTTT CASRSEYSNQPQHF TRBJ1-5 NA NA TRBV19
TGTGCCAGTAGTATCTACGGGGTCCGCGGGAACTACGAGCAGTACTTC CASSIYGVRGNYEQYF TRBJ2-7 NA NA TRBV19
TGTGCCAGCTCACCTATACAGAGCACGAACACTGAAGCTTTCTTT CASSPIQSTNTEAFF TRBJ1-1 NA NA TRBV18
TGTGCCAGCAGCGTAGAAATAGCGGGGGGGGAAACAGATACGCAGTATTTT CASSVEIAGGETDTQYF TRBJ2-3 NA TRBD2 TRBV9
TGTGCCAGCAGCCAAGTGGTCGGCAGGGCAGCCCAAGAGACCCAGTACTTC CASSQVVGRAAQETQYF TRBJ2-5 NA NA TRBV3-1/TRBV3-2
TGTGCCAGCAGTTACATCTGGGGTGTGACAGTCTTTTCTCGGAATGAGCAGTTCTTC CASSYIWGVTVFSRNEQFF TRBJ2-1 NA NA TRBV6-2/TRBV6-3
TGTGCCAGCAGCCAAGCTGCGGTGGCAGATACGCAGTATTTT CASSQAAVADTQYF TRBJ2-3 NA NA TRBV3-1/TRBV3-2
TGTGCCAGCAGTCGTCTTGCGGACACTGAAGCTTTCTTT CASSRLADTEAFF TRBJ1-1 NA NA TRBV6-4
TGTGCCAGCACCCAAGGACAGATGAACACTGAAGCTTTCTTT CASTQGQMNTEAFF TRBJ1-1 NA NA TRBV9
TGTGCCAGCAGCTTAAACAGGGACGAAAGCTATGGCTACACCTTC CASSLNRDESYGYTF TRBJ1-2 NA NA TRBV7-2
TGTGCCAGCACAGTTACGGGGAACACTGAAGCTTTCTTT CASTVTGNTEAFF TRBJ1-1 NA NA TRBV6-5
TGTGCCAGCAGTTATGTCGTTGCCTCGGGGGACACCATATATTTT CASSYVVASGDTIYF TRBJ1-3 NA NA TRBV6-6
TGTGCCAGTAGTATGGGCGGGGGGCTAGCCAAAAACATTCAGTACTTC CASSMGGGLAKNIQYF TRBJ2-4 NA TRBD2 TRBV19